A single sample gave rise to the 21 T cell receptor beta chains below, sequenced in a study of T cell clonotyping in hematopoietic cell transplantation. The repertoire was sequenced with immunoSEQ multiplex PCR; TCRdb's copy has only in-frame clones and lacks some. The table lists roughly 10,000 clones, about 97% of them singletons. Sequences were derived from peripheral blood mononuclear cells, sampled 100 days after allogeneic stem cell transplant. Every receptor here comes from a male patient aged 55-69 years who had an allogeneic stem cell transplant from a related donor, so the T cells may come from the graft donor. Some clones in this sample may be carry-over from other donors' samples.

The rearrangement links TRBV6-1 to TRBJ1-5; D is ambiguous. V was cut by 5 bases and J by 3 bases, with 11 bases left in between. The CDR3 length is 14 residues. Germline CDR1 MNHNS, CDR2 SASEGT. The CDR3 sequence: CASSTRWDNQPQHF. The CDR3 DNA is TGTGCCAGCAGTACCCGGTGGGACAATCAGCCCCAGCATTTT.

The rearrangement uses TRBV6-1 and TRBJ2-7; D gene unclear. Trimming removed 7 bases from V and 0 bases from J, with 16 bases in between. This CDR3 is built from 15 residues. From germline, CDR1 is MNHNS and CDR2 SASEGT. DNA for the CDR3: TGTGCCAGCACCCGAGTTGCCCCAGACTCCTACGAGCAGTACTTC. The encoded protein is CASTRVAPDSYEQYF.

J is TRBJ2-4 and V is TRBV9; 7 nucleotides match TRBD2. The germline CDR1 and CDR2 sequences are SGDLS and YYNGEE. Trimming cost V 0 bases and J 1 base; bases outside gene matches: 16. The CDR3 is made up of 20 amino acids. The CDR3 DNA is TGTGCCAGCAGCGTAGCTGAAACTAGCGAGGGACCTGGGGCCAAAAACATTCAGTACTTC. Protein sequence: CASSVAETSEGPGAKNIQYF.

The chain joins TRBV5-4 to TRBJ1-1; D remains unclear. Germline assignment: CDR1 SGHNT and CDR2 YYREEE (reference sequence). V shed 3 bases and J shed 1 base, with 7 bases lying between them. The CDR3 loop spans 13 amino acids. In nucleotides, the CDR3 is TGTGCCAGCAGCTACTACAGGAACACTGAAGCTTTCTTT. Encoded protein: CASSYYRNTEAFF.

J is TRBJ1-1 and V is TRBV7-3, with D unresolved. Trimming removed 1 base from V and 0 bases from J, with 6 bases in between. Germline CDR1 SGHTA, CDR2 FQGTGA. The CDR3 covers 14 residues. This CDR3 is CASSLKEMNTEAFF. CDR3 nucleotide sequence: TGTGCCAGCAGCTTAAAGGAGATGAACACTGAAGCTTTCTTT.

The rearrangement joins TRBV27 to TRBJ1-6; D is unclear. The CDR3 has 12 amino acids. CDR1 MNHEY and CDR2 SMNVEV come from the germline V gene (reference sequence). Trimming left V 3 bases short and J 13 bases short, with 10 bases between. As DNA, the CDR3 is TGTGCCAGCAGTTTCCCTCCTGGGCCCCTCCACTTT. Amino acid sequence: CASSFPPGPLHF.

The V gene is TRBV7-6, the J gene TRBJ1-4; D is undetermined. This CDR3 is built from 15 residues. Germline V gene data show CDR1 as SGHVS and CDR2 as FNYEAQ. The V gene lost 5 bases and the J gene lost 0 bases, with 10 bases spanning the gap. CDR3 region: CASSPSGSTNEKLFF. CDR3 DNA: TGTGCCAGCAGCCCCTCGGGATCAACTAATGAAAAACTGTTTTTT.

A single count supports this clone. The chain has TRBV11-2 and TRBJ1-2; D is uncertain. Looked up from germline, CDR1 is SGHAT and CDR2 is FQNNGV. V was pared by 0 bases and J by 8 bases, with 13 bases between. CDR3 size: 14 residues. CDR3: CASSLDRAGGGYTF. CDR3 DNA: TGTGCCAGCAGCTTAGATCGGGCAGGCGGCGGCTACACCTTC.

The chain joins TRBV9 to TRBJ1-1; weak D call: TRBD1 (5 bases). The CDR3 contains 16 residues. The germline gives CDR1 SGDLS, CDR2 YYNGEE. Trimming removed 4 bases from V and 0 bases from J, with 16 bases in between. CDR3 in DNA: TGTGCCAGCAGCTCGCGACAGTTGAACATGAACACTGAAGCTTTCTTT. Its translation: CASSSRQLNMNTEAFF.

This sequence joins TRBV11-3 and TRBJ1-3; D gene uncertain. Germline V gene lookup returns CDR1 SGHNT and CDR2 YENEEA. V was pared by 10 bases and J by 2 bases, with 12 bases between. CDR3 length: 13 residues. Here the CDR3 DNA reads TGTGCCATACAACGTGTTCCTGGAAACACCATATATTTT. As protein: CAIQRVPGNTIYF. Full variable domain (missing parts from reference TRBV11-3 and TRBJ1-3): EAGVVQSPRYKIIEKKQPVAFWCNPISGHNTLYWYLQNLGQGPELLIRYENEEAVDDSQLPKDRFSAERLKGVDSTLKIQPAELGDSAVYLCAIQRVPGNTIYFGEGSWLTVV.

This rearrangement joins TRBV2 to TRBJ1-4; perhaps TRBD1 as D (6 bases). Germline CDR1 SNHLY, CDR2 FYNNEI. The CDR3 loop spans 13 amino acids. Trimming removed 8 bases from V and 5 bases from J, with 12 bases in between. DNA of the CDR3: TGTGCCAGCGGGGGGCAGTTGAATGAAAAACTGTTTTTT. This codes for CASGGQLNEKLFF.

The CDR3 bases are TGTGCCTTTGGCGGCGGGGGGCCTGATACGCAGTATTTT. This encodes CAFGGGGPDTQYF. The J gene is TRBJ2-3, the V gene TRBV30, with TRBD2 matching over 8 bases. The CDR3 has 13 residues. Per the germline V gene, CDR1 is GTSNPN and CDR2 is SVGIG (reference sequence). The V gene end was trimmed by 7 bases and the J gene end by 6 bases; junction bases not matched to a gene: 9.

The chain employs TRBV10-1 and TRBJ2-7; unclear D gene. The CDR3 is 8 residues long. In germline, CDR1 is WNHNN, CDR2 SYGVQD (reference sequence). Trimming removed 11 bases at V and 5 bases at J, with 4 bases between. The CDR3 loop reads CALHEQYF. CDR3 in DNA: TGCGCCCTGCACGAGCAGTACTTC.

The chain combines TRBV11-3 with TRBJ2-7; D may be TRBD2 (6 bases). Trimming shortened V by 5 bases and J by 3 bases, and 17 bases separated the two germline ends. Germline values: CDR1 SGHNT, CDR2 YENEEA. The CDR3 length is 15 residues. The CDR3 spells CASSRPGLFSYEQYF. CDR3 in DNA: TGTGCCAGCAGCCGCCCGGGACTTTTCAGCTACGAGCAGTACTTC.

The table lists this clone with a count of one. This chain's CDR3 is CASRLFGAGDTGELFF. The CDR3 DNA follows: TGTGCCAGTAGATTGTTCGGGGCAGGGGACACCGGGGAGCTGTTTTTT. V gene TRBV19 combines with J gene TRBJ2-2; perhaps TRBD1 as D (6 bases). The CDR3 length is 16 residues. Trimming took off 6 bases at V and 3 bases at J, with 17 bases between the two ends. Germline V gives CDR1 LNHDA, CDR2 SQIVND (reference sequence).

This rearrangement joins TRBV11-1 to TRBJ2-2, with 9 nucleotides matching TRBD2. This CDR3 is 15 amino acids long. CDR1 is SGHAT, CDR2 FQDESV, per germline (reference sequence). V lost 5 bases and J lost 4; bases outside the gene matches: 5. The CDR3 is CASSQSGGFTGELFF. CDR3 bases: TGTGCCAGCAGCCAAAGCGGGGGGTTCACCGGGGAGCTGTTTTTT.

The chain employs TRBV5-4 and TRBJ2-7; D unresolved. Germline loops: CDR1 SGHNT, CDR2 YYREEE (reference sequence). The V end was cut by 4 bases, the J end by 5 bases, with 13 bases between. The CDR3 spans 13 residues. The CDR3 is CASSVVGSDEQYF. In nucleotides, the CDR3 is TGTGCCAGCAGCGTGGTAGGGTCCGACGAGCAGTACTTC.

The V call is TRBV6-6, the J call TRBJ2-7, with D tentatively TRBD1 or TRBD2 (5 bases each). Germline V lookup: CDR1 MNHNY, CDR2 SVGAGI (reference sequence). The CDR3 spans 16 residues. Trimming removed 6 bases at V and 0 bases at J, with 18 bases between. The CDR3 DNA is TGTGCCAGCAGCGCACTTGGGACCCTCCTCTCCTACGAGCAGTACTTC. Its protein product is CASSALGTLLSYEQYF.

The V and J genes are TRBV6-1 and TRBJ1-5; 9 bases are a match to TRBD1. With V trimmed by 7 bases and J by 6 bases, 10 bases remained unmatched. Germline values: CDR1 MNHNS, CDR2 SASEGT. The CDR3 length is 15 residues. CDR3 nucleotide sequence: TGTGCCAGCACCAGGACAGGGGACGGCGGTCAGCCCCAGCATTTT. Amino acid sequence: CASTRTGDGGQPQHF.

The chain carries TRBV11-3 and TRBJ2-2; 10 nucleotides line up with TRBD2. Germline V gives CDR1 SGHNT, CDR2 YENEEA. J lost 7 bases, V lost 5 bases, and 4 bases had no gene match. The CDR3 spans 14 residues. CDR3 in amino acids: CASSQGTSVGELFF. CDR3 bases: TGTGCCAGCAGCCAAGGGACTAGCGTCGGGGAGCTGTTTTTT.

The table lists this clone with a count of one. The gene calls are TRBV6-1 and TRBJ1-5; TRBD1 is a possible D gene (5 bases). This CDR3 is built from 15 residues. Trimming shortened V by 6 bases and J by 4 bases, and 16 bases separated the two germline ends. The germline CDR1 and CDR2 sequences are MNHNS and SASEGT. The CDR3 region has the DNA TGTGCCAGCAGGGCTGGGGGGGTCGGTAATCAGCCCCAGCATTTT. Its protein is CASRAGGVGNQPQHF.